The 24 T cell receptor beta chains below come from one sample, sequenced in a study of blood T cell repertoires in COVID-19 (TCRdb year 2020). Library creation used the immunoSEQ multiplex PCR assay. This immuneACCESS table, as held by TCRdb, lists in-frame sequences with V and J called but not all clones. Of the missing ones, under half trace to an unresolved V gene in checked studies; the others have no known cause. This sample gives roughly 670,000 clones in total; more than 80% of them show up just once. The ten largest clonotypes hold under 0.3% of the sample. The source material was peripheral blood. The receptors were sampled from a woman between 18 and 29 years old with acute or convalescent COVID-19.

This chain links TRBV28 with TRBJ2-5, with 9 bases aligning to TRBD1. The CDR3 spans 15 residues. Germline CDR1 is MDHEN and CDR2 is SYDVKM. Trimming removed 4 bases from V and 4 bases from J; junction bases left unmatched: 7. CDR3 loop: CASSSRTGAGETQYF. As DNA, the CDR3 is TGTGCCAGCAGTTCCCGGACAGGGGCGGGAGAGACCCAGTACTTC.

The chain recombines TRBV7-2 with TRBJ2-1, with 8 nucleotides matching TRBD2. V lost 2 bases to trimming and J lost 7 bases; unmatched junction nucleotides: 1. The length of the CDR3 is 13 residues. The germline V gene encodes CDR1 SGHTA and CDR2 FQGNSA. The CDR3 coding sequence is TGTGCCAGCAGCTTACCGGGGGGGAATGAGCAGTTCTTC. Protein product: CASSLPGGNEQFF.

In its sample, this clone was seen once. The rearrangement links TRBV29-1 to TRBJ2-3, with D tentatively TRBD2 (5 bases). CDR3 length: 15 amino acids. The germline V gene has CDR1 SQVTM and CDR2 ANQGSEA. The V end lost 7 bases, the J end lost 2 bases, and 19 bases lay between the germline ends. The CDR3 reads CSAARAAADTDTQYF. Here the CDR3 DNA reads TGCAGCGCCGCCCGAGCGGCAGCTGACACAGATACGCAGTATTTT.

This chain connects TRBV4-1 to TRBJ2-7; D might be TRBD2 (6 bases). Germline CDR1 MGHRA, CDR2 YSYEKL. This CDR3 spans 17 amino acids. V was pared by 0 bases and J by 6 bases, with 21 bases between. In DNA form, the CDR3 reads TGCGCCAGCAGCCAAGATCCGCGGGACGTCGGGAGAGTCGAGCAGTACTTC. This codes for CASSQDPRDVGRVEQYF.

This clone was detected a few times. The V gene is TRBV2, the J gene TRBJ1-6; TRBD1 agrees at 8 bases. V trimming: 5 bases; J trimming: 7 bases; junction bases outside the gene matches: 1. This CDR3 has 13 residues. Per germline, CDR1 SNHLY and CDR2 FYNNEI. CDR3 bases: TGTGCCAGCAGTACAGGGGGGAATTCACCCCTCCACTTT. Encoded protein: CASSTGGNSPLHF.

This chain connects TRBV11-2 to TRBJ1-6, with D uncertain. The CDR3 runs to 10 residues. With 8 bases removed from V and 10 bases from J, the gap between germline ends came to 6 bases. Germline V CDR1 and CDR2: SGHAT, FQNNGV. The CDR3 protein is CASGPSPLHF. CDR3 nucleotides: TGTGCCAGCGGCCCCTCACCCCTCCACTTT.

Only one count was recorded for this clone. The rearrangement uses TRBV6-5 and TRBJ1-2; TRBD1 might be the D (6 bases). The CDR3 totals 14 residues. Germline CDR1 reads MNHEY; CDR2 reads SVGAGI. The V end lost 4 bases, the J end lost 5 bases, and 14 bases lay between the germline ends. DNA of the CDR3: TGTGCCAGCAGTTTAAAAGGGGGTGTATATGGCTACACCTTC. It yields the protein CASSLKGGVYGYTF.

This clone occurred a few times. This rearrangement joins TRBV15 to TRBJ1-2, with D possibly matching TRBD1 (5 bases). Germline CDR1 is LNHNV and CDR2 is YYDKDF (reference sequence). The CDR3 loop spans 13 amino acids. The V end lost 8 bases, the J end lost 2 bases, and 12 bases lay between the germline ends. The CDR3: CATSFGGNYGYTF. The CDR3 nucleotides are TGTGCCACCTCGTTCGGGGGAAACTATGGCTACACCTTC.

The genes are TRBV6-5 and TRBJ1-2; tentatively, D is TRBD1 (5 bases). Per germline, CDR1 MNHEY and CDR2 SVGAGI. The CDR3 contains 10 residues. V lost 7 bases and J lost 8, with 8 bases in between. CDR3 coding DNA: TGTGCCAGCAAGGGGTCCGGCTACACCTTC. This sequence encodes CASKGSGYTF.

This chain uses TRBV19 with TRBJ2-6; D not certain. CDR1 LNHDA and CDR2 SQIVND come from the germline V gene (reference sequence). The CDR3 runs 17 residues. V dropped 0 bases and J dropped 1 base, with 10 bases sitting between them. As DNA, the CDR3 is TGTGCCAGTAGTATAGATTATGGCGGATCTGGGGCCAACGTCCTGACTTTC. Translated, it gives CASSIDYGGSGANVLTF.

The rearrangement links TRBV14 to TRBJ2-1; D is unresolved. The CDR3 is made up of 14 amino acids. V shed 4 bases and J shed 4 bases, with 11 bases lying between them. Germline V lookup: CDR1 SGHDN, CDR2 FVKESK. Here the CDR3 reads CASSLNAGYNEQFF. The CDR3 DNA follows: TGTGCCAGCAGCCTTAACGCAGGTTACAATGAGCAGTTCTTC.

This clone occurred once. The chain carries TRBV12-3 or TRBV12-4 and TRBJ1-2; TRBD1 matches 9 bases. Trimming cost V 6 bases and J 4 bases; bases outside gene matches: 3. The CDR3 runs 13 residues. The CDR3, as DNA: TGTGCCAGCAGAAGGGGACAGGGCTATGGCTACACCTTC. Translating gives CASRRGQGYGYTF.

The CDR3 loop is CASSSGTSGYNEQFF. The DNA of the CDR3 is TGTGCCAGCAGCTCCGGGACTAGCGGGTACAATGAGCAGTTCTTC. The genes are TRBV11-3 and TRBJ2-1, with 12 bases that match TRBD2. There are 15 residues in the CDR3. Germline assignment: CDR1 SGHNT and CDR2 YENEEA. Trimming took 4 bases from V and 4 from J; bases not matched to a gene: 2.

The chain joins TRBV5-1 to TRBJ2-1; D might be TRBD2 (6 bases). Germline CDR1 reads SGHRS; CDR2 reads YFSETQ. The V end was cut by 3 bases, the J end by 4 bases, with 20 bases between. The CDR3 loop spans 17 amino acids. The CDR3 DNA reads as TGCGCCAGCAGCTCCCCCACTGCCGCGGGGAGGTACAATGAGCAGTTCTTC. It is translated as CASSSPTAAGRYNEQFF.

This clone was observed a handful of times. The chain employs TRBV30 and TRBJ1-2; tentatively, D is TRBD1 (5 bases). Trimming pared 7 bases from V and 8 bases from J, leaving 20 bases between. The germline V gene has CDR1 GTSNPN and CDR2 SVGIG (reference sequence). The CDR3 spans 13 residues. CDR3 loop: CAYRTLGRQGYTF. In nucleotides, the CDR3 is TGTGCCTACCGAACCTTGGGGCGTCAAGGCTACACCTTC.

V and J are TRBV4-1 and TRBJ2-5, with D possibly being TRBD2 (5 bases). There are 15 residues in the CDR3. Per germline, CDR1 MGHRA and CDR2 YSYEKL. V was cut by 4 bases and J by 5 bases, with 17 bases left in between. As DNA, the CDR3 is TGCGCCAGCAGCCCCGCCGGGCGGAGGTGGGAGACCCAGTACTTC. Translation: CASSPAGRRWETQYF.

The sample holds one count of this clone. V is TRBV27 and J is TRBJ2-7; D ambiguous. Trimming removed 2 bases from V and 2 bases from J, with 7 bases in between. Germline-derived CDR1 and CDR2 are MNHEY and SMNVEV (reference sequence). This CDR3 is built from 13 residues. The chain's CDR3 is CASSLTVAYEQYF. The CDR3 nucleotides read TGTGCCAGCAGTTTAACGGTAGCCTACGAGCAGTACTTC.

V usage is TRBV9 and J usage is TRBJ2-7; tentatively, D is TRBD2 (5 bases). The CDR3 length is 15 residues. Trimming removed 4 bases from V and 3 bases from J, with 17 bases in between. The V gene's germline CDR1 is SGDLS and CDR2 YYNGEE. The DNA of the CDR3 is TGTGCCAGCAGCATCACGGCGGGCGGTTACTACGAGCAGTACTTC. It specifies CASSITAGGYYEQYF.

The chain carries TRBV11-2 and TRBJ1-5; D gene uncertain. The CDR3 consists of 14 residues. Germline loops: CDR1 SGHAT, CDR2 FQNNGV. V dropped 1 base and J dropped 4 bases, with 8 bases sitting between them. In DNA form, the CDR3 reads TGTGCCAGCAGCTTAGCCGGGTGGAATCAGCCCCAGCATTTT. It codes for CASSLAGWNQPQHF.

This chain connects TRBV27 to TRBJ2-7; D is possibly TRBD2 (5 bases). Deletions cut 3 bases from V and 7 bases from J, with 7 bases between. This CDR3 region has 11 residues. Germline values: CDR1 MNHEY, CDR2 SMNVEV (reference sequence). CDR3 sequence (DNA): TGTGCCAGCAGTTTGGGGAGTGAGCAGTACTTC. This gives the protein CASSLGSEQYF.

The rearrangement joins TRBV6-5 to TRBJ2-1; 12 nucleotides agree with TRBD2. Germline loops: CDR1 MNHEY, CDR2 SVGAGI. The CDR3 has 14 residues. V was clipped by 3 bases and J by 10 bases; unmatched bases: 4. The CDR3 reads CASSYTGTSGEQFF. CDR3 DNA sequence: TGTGCCAGCAGTTATACCGGGACTAGCGGGGAGCAGTTCTTC.

The rearrangement links TRBV10-3 to TRBJ1-2; TRBD1 is a possible D gene (6 bases). The CDR3 has 13 residues. Trimming stripped 10 bases from V and 8 bases from J, with 20 bases between. The germline CDR1 and CDR2 sequences are ENHRY and SYGVKD. CDR3 nucleotides: TGTGCCACCAAGAACAGGGTTATAGGGGGCTACACCTTC. Its translation: CATKNRVIGGYTF.

The chain is built from TRBV24-1 and TRBJ2-1; D is perhaps TRBD1 (6 bases). Trimming stripped 3 bases from V and 5 bases from J, with 13 bases between. This CDR3 has 15 amino acids. CDR1 is KGHDR, CDR2 SFDVKD, per germline. The CDR3 DNA sequence: TGTGCCACCAGTGATACTACTTGGACAGACAATGAGCAGTTCTTC. Its translation is CATSDTTWTDNEQFF.

This chain joins TRBV18 and TRBJ2-7; D might be TRBD1 (8 bases). Trimming pared 3 bases from V and 3 bases from J, leaving 18 bases between. There are 16 residues in the CDR3. Germline CDR1 is KGHSH and CDR2 is LQKENI. This CDR3 reads CASSPGTGGGYYEQYF. The DNA for the CDR3 is TGTGCCAGCTCACCGGGTACAGGGGGAGGGTACTACGAGCAGTACTTC.